This T cell receptor beta chain was sequenced in a study of T cell clonotyping in hematopoietic cell transplantation. Blood collection times were about day -28 and days 30, 100, 180 posttransplant. Findings and limits, study-wide: Cells were unsorted, so CD4 and CD8 contributions were not separated. Broader posttransplant TCR repertoire diversity was predicted by graft donor and pretransplant recipient Inverse Simpson Index values.

About this clone: What it binds is not known.

Clones were sequenced by immunoSEQ multiplex PCR, and TCRdb holds only the in-frame ones, with some missing. The table shows about 12,000 clones, with roughly 92% occurring only once. After removal of 4 bases from V and 6 bases from J, the junction contained 4 bases not matched to a gene. The length of the CDR3 is 15 residues. Germline V lookup: CDR1 SNHLY, CDR2 FYNNEI. The chain has TRBV2 and TRBJ2-1; 12 bases align to TRBD2. The receptor was isolated from a female patient aged 50-59 years who had an allogeneic stem cell transplant from an unrelated donor, so the T cells may come from the graft donor. Some clones in this sample may be carry-over from other donors' samples. The sample here was PBMCs, taken 100 days after allogeneic stem cell transplant. The CDR3: CASSGGTSGPNEQFF. The CDR3, as DNA: TGTGCCAGCAGTGGGGGGACTAGCGGGCCCAATGAGCAGTTCTTC.